Listed below are T cell receptor beta chains from one sample, sequenced in a study of a mutant IDH1 vaccine in newly diagnosed glioma. The antigens of these receptors remain unknown. Sequencing used immunoSEQ multiplex PCR; TCRdb keeps in-frame clones, though not all of them. This table has tens of thousands of clones, approximately 81% appearing once. The sequencing used PBMCs, collected from a glioma patient whose treatment included an IDH1 peptide vaccine. The receptors originated from a woman aged 40 to 50 with glioma. Some clones in this sample may be carry-over from other donors' samples. Both conserved end residues are part of each CDR3. D genes are given only for firm matches. The size of a clone is reported for some rows only, either as once, few or many, or as a class for expanded clones.

.	TRBV28	TRBJ2-5	.	TGTGTCGGGGAGACCCAGTACTTC	CVGETQYF
.	TRBV28	TRBJ1-5	.	TGTGCCAGCATCGGGGTAGGACAGCCCCAGCATTTT	CASIGVGQPQHF
TRBD1	TRBV10-3	TRBJ1-2	.	TGTGCCATCAGTTCAACCCGGGACAGCTATGGCTACACCTTC	CAISSTRDSYGYTF
.	TRBV11-3	TRBJ2-2	few	TGTGCCAGCAGCTATTTACGGACCGGGGAGCTGTTTTTT	CASSYLRTGELFF
.	TRBV7-2	TRBJ2-2	.	TGTGCCAGCAGCTTAGACGGCAGGGGAGTTGCCGGGGAGCTGTTTTTT	CASSLDGRGVAGELFF
.	TRBV5-4	TRBJ2-5	.	TGTGCCAGCAGCTTAGAAGGAGGGACCACCCAAGAGACCCAGTACTTC	CASSLEGGTTQETQYF
.	TRBV7-9	TRBJ1-1	.	TGTGCCAGCAGCTGGGGTGGGGTGAAAGCTTTCTTT	CASSWGGVKAFF
TRBD1	TRBV28	TRBJ1-2	.	TGTGCCCTGACAGGGGAAGACTATGGCTACACCTTC	CALTGEDYGYTF
.	TRBV29-1	TRBJ2-2	.	TGCAGCGTTGATCAAGGAGCGAACACCGGGGAGCTGTTTTTT	CSVDQGANTGELFF
.	TRBV7-9	TRBJ2-7	.	TGTGCCAGCAGCTTAGCGGGGGCCTACGAGCAGTACTTC	CASSLAGAYEQYF
TRBD1	TRBV7-2	TRBJ2-7	.	TGTGCCAGCAGCCCCCGGACAGGCCCCTACGAGCAGTACTTC	CASSPRTGPYEQYF
.	TRBV10-2	TRBJ2-7	.	TGCGCCAGCATCGGAGGAGGGGAGCAGTACTTC	CASIGGGEQYF
.	TRBV5-4	TRBJ1-2	.	TGTGCCAGCAGCCCCCAAAGGGCCGGGGGCTACACCTTC	CASSPQRAGGYTF
TRBD2	TRBV9	TRBJ2-1	.	TGTGCCAGCAGCGTAGGTAATAGCGGGAACAATGAGCAGTTCTTC	CASSVGNSGNNEQFF
TRBD2	TRBV7-2	TRBJ2-1	once	TGTGCCAGCAGCTGGCGAAGCGGGGGGGCCGGGGAGCAGTTCTTC	CASSWRSGGAGEQFF
TRBD2	TRBV9	TRBJ2-3	.	TGTGCCAGCAGTGTTGACCTTAGCGGGGGCCAGGCAGATACGCAGTATTTT	CASSVDLSGGQADTQYF
TRBD2	TRBV4-2	TRBJ2-3	.	TGTGCCAGCAGCCAAGCCCGAGCGGGAAGGGAAGATACGCAGTATTTT	CASSQARAGREDTQYF
TRBD2	TRBV6-5	TRBJ2-3	.	TGTGCCAGCACATGGACTAGCACCACAGATACGCAGTATTTT	CASTWTSTTDTQYF
TRBD1	TRBV9	TRBJ2-7	.	TGTGCCAGCAGCGCCTTTGGACAGGGCTTATCCTACGAGCAGTACTTC	CASSAFGQGLSYEQYF
.	TRBV4-1	TRBJ2-2	.	TGCGCCAGCAGCCTGACCCTAGGGGCCGGGGAGCTGTTTTTT	CASSLTLGAGELFF
.	TRBV5-1	TRBJ2-3	.	TGCGCCAGCAGCTTGGAAGTCCGCGCAGATACGCAGTATTTT	CASSLEVRADTQYF
.	TRBV5-5	TRBJ2-1	.	TGTGCCAGCAGCTTGGTGGGAGGCTACAATGAGCAGTTCTTC	CASSLVGGYNEQFF
.	TRBV2	TRBJ1-1	.	TGTGCCAGCAGTGCTGAAGGGTTTGAAGCTTTCTTT	CASSAEGFEAFF
.	TRBV1	TRBJ2-7	.	TGCACCAGCACCCCGGGACCCCTCCCCGAGCAGTACTTC	CTSTPGPLPEQYF
TRBD1	TRBV28	TRBJ2-7	.	TGTGCCAGCAGTTGGGGGTCGACAGGGACCTACGAGCAGTACTTC	CASSWGSTGTYEQYF
TRBD2	TRBV19	TRBJ2-3	.	TGTGCCAGTAGCCTTAGCGGGGGGGCCCCAGATACGCAGTATTTT	CASSLSGGAPDTQYF
.	TRBV5-1	TRBJ1-4	medium-sized	TGCGCCGTACGGACAGATAATGAAAAACTGTTTTTT	CAVRTDNEKLFF
TRBD2	TRBV7-3	TRBJ2-5	.	TGTGCCAGCAGCCCGTCCGGGGGGGTAGGGACCCAGTACTTC	CASSPSGGVGTQYF
.	TRBV4-2	TRBJ1-2	.	TGTGCCAGCAGCCTTGACAGGTCCACCGATGGCTACACCTTC	CASSLDRSTDGYTF
TRBD1	TRBV2	TRBJ1-1	few	TGTGCCAGCACTTGGACAGGGAACACTGAAGCTTTCTTT	CASTWTGNTEAFF
.	TRBV7-8	TRBJ1-1	.	TGTGCCAGCAGCCCGCTGAGGGTGGGCGCTTTCTTT	CASSPLRVGAFF
.	TRBV27	TRBJ1-5	.	TGTGCCAGCAGTTATCACAACTCAGGCAATCAGCCCCAGCATTTT	CASSYHNSGNQPQHF
TRBD1	TRBV19	TRBJ1-5	.	TGTGCCAGTAGCCCTTCCGGGACAGGGTCTCAGCCCCAGCATTTT	CASSPSGTGSQPQHF
TRBD2	TRBV19	TRBJ2-1	.	TGTGCCAGTAGTTCTAGCGGGGGGCGTTGGCTCTTC	CASSSSGGRWLF
TRBD2	TRBV7-6	TRBJ2-2	.	TGTGCCAGCAGCTTAGCTGGGGGACTAGCCGCCGGGGAGCTGTTTTTT	CASSLAGGLAAGELFF
.	TRBV10-3	TRBJ1-3	.	TGTGCCATCAGTGAGTCGATGGGATCTGGAAACACCATATATTTT	CAISESMGSGNTIYF
.	TRBV7-9	TRBJ1-5	.	TGTGCCAGCAGCTTATCCCAGGGTTCGAATCAGCCCCAGCATTTT	CASSLSQGSNQPQHF
TRBD1	TRBV5-1	TRBJ1-1	few	TGCGCCAGCAGCCCGCATCGGGACAGGGACACTGAAGCTTTCTTT	CASSPHRDRDTEAFF
.	TRBV6-1	TRBJ2-5	few	TGTGCCAGCAGGGAAAGTACCGGACGGCCGGGGTACTTC	CASRESTGRPGYF
.	TRBV9	TRBJ1-3	once	TGTGCCAGCGGGGATGGAAACACCATATATTTT	CASGDGNTIYF
TRBD1	TRBV29-1	TRBJ1-1	.	TGCAGCGCGGACAGGGACATGAACACTGAAGCTTTCTTT	CSADRDMNTEAFF
TRBD1	TRBV9	TRBJ2-2	few	TGTGCCAGCAGCGCCTACAGGGGGCAGGACACCGGGGAGCTGTTTTTT	CASSAYRGQDTGELFF
.	TRBV19	TRBJ2-2	.	TGTGCCAGTAGTCAACAGGGTTCGGGCGGGGAGCTGTTTTTT	CASSQQGSGGELFF
.	TRBV18	TRBJ1-1	.	TGTGCCAGCTCACCAGGGGGCGTTTCGGCTTTCTTT	CASSPGGVSAFF